A single sample is the source of the 26 T cell receptor beta chains below, sequenced in a study of cytomegalovirus exposure and HLA in healthy donors. The table came from immunoSEQ multiplex PCR; TCRdb's copy has only in-frame clones and leaves some out. The table includes tens of thousands of clones, 85% to 95% detected once. The source material was PBMCs. The receptors stem from a woman younger than 30 in good health and CMV-seronegative.

The V gene is TRBV28, the J gene TRBJ1-5; D is uncertain. CDR1 is MDHEN, CDR2 SYDVKM, per germline. CDR3 length equals 13 residues. V was trimmed by 3 bases and J by 2 bases, leaving 5 bases between them. In DNA form, the CDR3 reads TGTGCCAGCAGTTTGTTAGGCAATCAGCCCCAGCATTTT. This translates into CASSLLGNQPQHF.

The chain links TRBV7-3 to TRBJ1-1; D gene ambiguous. V was clipped by 0 bases and J by 2 bases, with 7 bases between them. CDR3 length: 14 residues. CDR1 SGHTA and CDR2 FQGTGA come from the germline V gene. The CDR3: CASSLTAGNTEAFF. In DNA form, the CDR3 reads TGTGCCAGCAGCTTAACGGCAGGCAACACTGAAGCTTTCTTT.

The V call is TRBV25-1, the J call TRBJ2-2; D perhaps matches TRBD1 (6 bases). The germline V gene has CDR1 MGHDK and CDR2 SYGVNS. V lost 10 bases and J lost 5, with 14 bases in between. This CDR3 has 13 residues. The CDR3: CATTGLGTGELFF. CDR3 DNA sequence: TGTGCCACAACAGGGTTAGGAACCGGGGAGCTGTTTTTT.

The CDR3 is CASSRDRGADTQYF. The CDR3 DNA sequence: TGTGCCAGCAGCCGCGACAGGGGCGCAGATACGCAGTATTTT. This sequence joins TRBV7-3 and TRBJ2-3, with 8 positions matching TRBD1. CDR1 is SGHTA and CDR2 is FQGTGA in the germline V gene. V lost 5 bases and J lost 4; bases outside the gene matches: 5. CDR3 length: 14 residues.

This clone has only one observation. The V and J genes are TRBV19 and TRBJ2-5, with 7 bases aligning to TRBD1. Trimming removed 1 base from V and 5 bases from J; junction bases left unmatched: 13. The CDR3 has 17 amino acids. From germline, CDR1 is LNHDA and CDR2 SQIVND (reference sequence). The CDR3 nucleotides read TGTGCCAGTAGTATAGGACAGGGAGAGCGTTATTTGGAGACCCAGTACTTC. This gives the protein CASSIGQGERYLETQYF.

This clone was counted once. The chain is built from TRBV5-6 and TRBJ1-5, with a tentative D call TRBD1 (6 bases). V lost 1 base and J 7 bases, leaving 12 bases between the germline ends. Looked up from germline, CDR1 is SGHDT and CDR2 is YYEEEE. CDR3 length: 14 amino acids. The CDR3 is CASSLWGPTQPQHF. In DNA form, the CDR3 reads TGTGCCAGCAGCTTGTGGGGGCCGACCCAGCCCCAGCATTTT. Drawing the rest from reference TRBV5-6 and TRBJ1-5, the complete variable domain is DAGVTQSPTHLIKTRGQQVTLRCSPKSGHDTVSWYQQALGQGPQFIFQYYEEEERQRGNFPDRFSGHQFPNYSSELNVNALLLGDSALYLCASSLWGPTQPQHFGDGTRLSIL.

The chain couples TRBV9 to TRBJ2-3; tentative D call: TRBD2 (5 bases). V was cut by 9 bases and J by 2 bases, with 19 bases left in between. The germline CDR1 and CDR2 sequences are SGDLS and YYNGEE. The CDR3 length is 15 residues. The CDR3 coding sequence is TGTGCCACCTCCCGAGAGGGTCACGTCACAGATACGCAGTATTTT. Translated: CATSREGHVTDTQYF.

The gene calls are TRBV28 and TRBJ2-7; 10 bases are shared with TRBD2. Germline V gene lookup returns CDR1 MDHEN and CDR2 SYDVKM. CDR3 length equals 15 residues. Trimming cost V 5 bases and J 2 bases; bases outside gene matches: 6. CDR3: CASSQASGGTYEQYF. The DNA for the CDR3 is TGTGCCAGCAGTCAAGCTAGCGGGGGAACCTACGAGCAGTACTTC. The full variable domain, its missing parts supplied by reference TRBV28 and TRBJ2-7, is DVKVTQSSRYLVKRTGEKVFLECVQDMDHENMFWYRQDPGLGLRLIYFSYDVKMKEKGDIPEGYSVSREKKERFSLILESASTNQTSMYLCASSQASGGTYEQYFGPGTRLTVT.

V and J are TRBV11-3 and TRBJ1-1; D might be TRBD1 (5 bases). Trimming pared 1 base from V and 0 bases from J, leaving 9 bases between. From germline, CDR1 is SGHNT and CDR2 YENEEA. The CDR3 is 15 amino acids. The CDR3 sequence is CASSLGAGMNTEAFF. CDR3 DNA: TGTGCCAGCAGCTTAGGTGCAGGGATGAACACTGAAGCTTTCTTT.

The V and J genes are TRBV27 and TRBJ2-7; D perhaps matches TRBD2 (6 bases). The length of the CDR3 is 15 residues. The V and J ends lost 0 bases and 0 bases respectively, with 9 bases between them. In germline, CDR1 is MNHEY, CDR2 SMNVEV (reference sequence). The DNA for the CDR3 is TGTGCCAGCAGTTTATCAAGGAGGGTCTCCTACGAGCAGTACTTC. It specifies CASSLSRRVSYEQYF.

This sequence joins TRBV6-1 and TRBJ1-1, with TRBD1 matching over 11 bases. After removal of 5 bases from V and 4 bases from J, the junction contained 6 bases not matched to a gene. Germline V lookup: CDR1 MNHNS, CDR2 SASEGT. This CDR3 contains 15 residues. The CDR3: CASSTGTGGSTEAFF. The DNA for the CDR3 is TGTGCCAGCAGTACCGGGACAGGGGGGAGCACTGAAGCTTTCTTT.

The genes are TRBV6-5 and TRBJ2-7, with 8 bases identical to TRBD1. The CDR3 has 14 residues. With V trimmed by 0 bases and J by 5 bases, 3 bases remained unmatched. Germline V gives CDR1 MNHEY, CDR2 SVGAGI. The CDR3 sequence is CASSYSRGPDEQYF. CDR3 DNA: TGTGCCAGCAGTTACTCCAGGGGGCCTGACGAGCAGTACTTC.

The gene calls are TRBV29-1 and TRBJ2-1; 7 positions match TRBD1. This CDR3 has 15 residues. Germline CDR1 reads SQVTM; CDR2 reads ANQGSEA. The V and J ends lost 6 bases and 0 bases, in that order; junction bases with no gene match: 8. Here the CDR3 DNA reads TGCAGCGTAACAGGGGACCTCAGCTCCTACAATGAGCAGTTCTTC. This sequence encodes CSVTGDLSSYNEQFF.

This clone occurred once. This chain connects TRBV9 to TRBJ2-5; a weak D match, TRBD1 (6 bases). Judging by the DNA end, TRBJ2-7 fits better; the J call may be wrong. Germline V gene data show CDR1 as SGDLS and CDR2 as YYNGEE. This CDR3 has 15 residues. CDR3 nucleotide sequence: TGTGCCAGCAGCATTGGGACACTGAGCTCCTACGAGCAGTACTTC. Translation: CASSIGTLSSYEQYF.

This chain connects TRBV11-3 to TRBJ2-1, with 11 positions matching TRBD2. Unmatched junction bases numbered 14, after V lost 1 base and J lost 9 bases. Germline V gene sequence: CDR1 SGHNT, CDR2 YENEEA. The CDR3 runs to 18 residues. The CDR3 DNA is TGTGCCAGCAGCTTAGGATTACTAGCGGGGGCCGCCGCAGGTGAGCAGTTCTTC. This translates into CASSLGLLAGAAAGEQFF.

The V and J genes are TRBV20-1 and TRBJ1-6; D unclear. This CDR3 has 9 amino acids. Trimming removed 7 bases from V and 11 bases from J, with 6 bases in between. Germline CDR1 DFQATT, CDR2 SNEGSKA (reference sequence). The CDR3 DNA reads as TGCAGTGGCGGGGCACCCCTCCACTTT. Protein sequence: CSGGAPLHF.

The chain has TRBV2 and TRBJ1-2; D is unresolved. The CDR3 loop spans 12 amino acids. Germline loops: CDR1 SNHLY, CDR2 FYNNEI. Trimming cost V 1 base and J 8 bases, with 8 bases left between them. The CDR3 loop reads CASSEGSSGYTF. The CDR3 nucleotides are TGTGCCAGCAGTGAAGGGTCGAGCGGCTACACCTTC.

This chain connects TRBV30 to TRBJ2-5; 10 bases match TRBD2. V gave up 7 bases and J gave up 5 bases; unmatched junction bases: 1. CDR3 length: 11 amino acids. Germline lookup yields CDR1 GTSNPN and CDR2 SVGIG (reference sequence). This CDR3 is CASGLAETQYF. DNA for the CDR3: TGTGCCTCGGGACTAGCGGAGACCCAGTACTTC.

The CDR3 spells CASSEAGGREQYF. The CDR3 DNA follows: TGCGCCAGCAGCGAAGCGGGGGGGCGCGAGCAGTACTTC. The chain links TRBV5-1 to TRBJ2-7, with 10 nucleotides matching TRBD2. The V gene end was trimmed by 4 bases and the J gene end by 6 bases; junction bases not matched to a gene: 4. This CDR3 is built from 13 residues. Germline V lookup: CDR1 SGHRS, CDR2 YFSETQ.

This clone was observed once. The rearrangement joins TRBV7-3 to TRBJ2-6; TRBD1 is a possible D gene (7 bases). The CDR3 spans 18 residues. Trimming cost V 0 bases and J 0 bases, with 12 bases left between them. Germline loops: CDR1 SGHTA, CDR2 FQGTGA. The CDR3 region is CASSLTAGQLSGANVLTF. The DNA for the CDR3 is TGTGCCAGCAGCTTAACTGCGGGACAGCTCTCTGGGGCCAACGTCCTGACTTTC.

The V and J genes are TRBV2 and TRBJ1-1; TRBD1 aligns across 9 bases. Germline V CDR1 and CDR2: SNHLY, FYNNEI. The junction had 5 bases not matched to a gene; V was cut back by 6 bases and J by 0 bases. The CDR3 consists of 15 residues. The CDR3: CASRDRGLLNTEAFF. The CDR3 bases are TGTGCCAGCAGGGACAGGGGACTTTTGAACACTGAAGCTTTCTTT.

The chain recombines TRBV9 with TRBJ1-3; D is perhaps TRBD1 (6 bases). From germline, CDR1 is SGDLS and CDR2 YYNGEE. The CDR3 sequence is 15 residues long. Trimming cost V 2 bases and J 2 bases, with 11 bases left between them. CDR3 protein: CASSVGQNPGNTIYF. The DNA of the CDR3 is TGTGCCAGCAGCGTGGGACAAAACCCTGGAAACACCATATATTTT.

This clone has just one count. V gene TRBV6-5 combines with J gene TRBJ2-5, with 9 bases matching TRBD1. The CDR3 contains 14 residues. The J segment lost 3 bases and the V segment lost 5 bases, leaving 4 bases of the junction unmatched. Germline V gives CDR1 MNHEY, CDR2 SVGAGI. In DNA, the CDR3 is TGTGCCAGCAGTCCCGGGACAGGGAAAGAGACCCAGTACTTC. As protein: CASSPGTGKETQYF.

The V gene is TRBV2, the J gene TRBJ2-1, with TRBD2 identical over 8 bases. The CDR3 length is 13 residues. J lost 5 bases, V lost 6 bases, and 3 bases had no gene match. Germline assignment: CDR1 SNHLY and CDR2 FYNNEI. Here the CDR3 DNA reads TGTGCCAGCAGGGTCGGGGGGGACAATGAGCAGTTCTTC. This sequence encodes CASRVGGDNEQFF.

This clone was counted once. The chain is built from TRBV18 and TRBJ2-1; 12 nucleotides align to TRBD2. Trimming at V came to 4 bases and at J to 5 bases, leaving 6 bases not matched to a gene. CDR1 KGHSH and CDR2 LQKENI come from the germline V gene. The CDR3 loop spans 16 amino acids. The CDR3 here is CASSQTLAGGNNEQFF. CDR3 nucleotides: TGTGCCAGCTCACAAACTCTAGCGGGGGGGAACAATGAGCAGTTCTTC. Supplemented by reference TRBV18 and TRBJ2-1, the full variable domain reads NAGVMQNPRHLVRRRGQEARLRCSPMKGHSHVYWYRQLPEEGLKFMVYLQKENIIDESGMPKERFSAEFPKEGPSILRIQQVVRGDSAAYFCASSQTLAGGNNEQFFGPGTRLTVL.

V gene TRBV5-6 combines with J gene TRBJ2-4, with D maybe TRBD2 (6 bases). V lost 2 bases, J lost 0 bases, and 18 bases lay in between. Germline V gene sequence: CDR1 SGHDT, CDR2 YYEEEE. CDR3 length: 18 amino acids. The CDR3 loop is CASSFVGGGLLAKNIQYF. Written as DNA, the CDR3 is TGTGCCAGCAGCTTCGTGGGGGGTGGCTTACTAGCCAAAAACATTCAGTACTTC.